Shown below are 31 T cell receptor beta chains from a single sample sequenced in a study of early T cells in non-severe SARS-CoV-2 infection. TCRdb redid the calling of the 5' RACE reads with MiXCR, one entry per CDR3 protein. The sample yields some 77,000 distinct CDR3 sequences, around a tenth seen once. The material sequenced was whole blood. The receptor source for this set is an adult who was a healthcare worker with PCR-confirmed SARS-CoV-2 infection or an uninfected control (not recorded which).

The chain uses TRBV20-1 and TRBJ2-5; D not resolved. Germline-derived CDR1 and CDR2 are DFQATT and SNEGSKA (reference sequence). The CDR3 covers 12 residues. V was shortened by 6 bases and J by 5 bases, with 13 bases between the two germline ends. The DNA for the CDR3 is TGCAGTGCCCCTGCCAGTTGGGAGACCCAGTACTTC. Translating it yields CSAPASWETQYF.

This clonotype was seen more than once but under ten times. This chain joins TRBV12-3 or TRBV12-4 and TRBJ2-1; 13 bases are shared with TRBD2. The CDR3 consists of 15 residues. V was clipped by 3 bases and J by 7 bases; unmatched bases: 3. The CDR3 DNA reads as TGTGCCAGCAGTTTTTGGACTAGCGGGAGAAATGAGCAGTTCTTC. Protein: CASSFWTSGRNEQFF.

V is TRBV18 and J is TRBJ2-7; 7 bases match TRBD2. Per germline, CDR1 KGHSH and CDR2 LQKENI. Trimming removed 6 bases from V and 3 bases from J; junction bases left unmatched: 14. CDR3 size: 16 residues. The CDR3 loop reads CASSHTAGGSYYEQYF. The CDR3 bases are TGTGCCAGCTCCCACACGGCCGGCGGGAGTTACTACGAGCAGTACTTC. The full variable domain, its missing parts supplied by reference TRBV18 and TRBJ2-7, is NAGVMQNPRHLVRRRGQEARLRCSPMKGHSHVYWYRQLPEEGLKFMVYLQKENIIDESGMPKERFSAEFPKEGPSILRIQQVVRGDSAAYFCASSHTAGGSYYEQYFGPGTRLTVT.

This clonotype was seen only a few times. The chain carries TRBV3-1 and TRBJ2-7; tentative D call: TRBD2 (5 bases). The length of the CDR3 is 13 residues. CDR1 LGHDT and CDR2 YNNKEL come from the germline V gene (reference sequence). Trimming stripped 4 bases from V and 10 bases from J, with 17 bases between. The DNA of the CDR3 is TGTGCCAGCAGCCCCTCATACCGGACTGATCAGTACTTC. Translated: CASSPSYRTDQYF.

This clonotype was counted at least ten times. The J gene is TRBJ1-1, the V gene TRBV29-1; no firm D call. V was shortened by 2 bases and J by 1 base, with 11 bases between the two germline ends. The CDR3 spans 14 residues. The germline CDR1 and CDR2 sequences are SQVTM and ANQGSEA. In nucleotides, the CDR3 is TGCAGCGTTGAACGAGGAATGGGGAACACTGAAGCTTTCTTT. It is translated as CSVERGMGNTEAFF.

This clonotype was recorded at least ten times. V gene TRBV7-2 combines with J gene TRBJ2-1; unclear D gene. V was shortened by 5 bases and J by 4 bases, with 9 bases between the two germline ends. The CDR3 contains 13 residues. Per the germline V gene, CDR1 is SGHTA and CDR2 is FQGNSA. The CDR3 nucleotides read TGTGCCAGCAGCCTGGATCTATACAATGAGCAGTTCTTC. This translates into CASSLDLYNEQFF.

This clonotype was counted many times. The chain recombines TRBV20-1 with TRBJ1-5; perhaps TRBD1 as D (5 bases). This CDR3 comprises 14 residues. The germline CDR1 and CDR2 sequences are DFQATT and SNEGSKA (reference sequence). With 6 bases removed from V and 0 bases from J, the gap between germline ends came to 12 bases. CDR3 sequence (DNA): TGCAGTGCAACCGGGACGGTTAGCAATCAGCCCCAGCATTTT. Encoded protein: CSATGTVSNQPQHF.

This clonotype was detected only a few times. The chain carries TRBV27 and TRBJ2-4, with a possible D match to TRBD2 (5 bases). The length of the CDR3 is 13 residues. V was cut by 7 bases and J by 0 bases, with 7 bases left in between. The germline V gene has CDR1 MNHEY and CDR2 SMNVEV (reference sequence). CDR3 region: CASTGIAKNIQYF. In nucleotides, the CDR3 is TGTGCCAGCACGGGGATAGCCAAAAACATTCAGTACTTC.

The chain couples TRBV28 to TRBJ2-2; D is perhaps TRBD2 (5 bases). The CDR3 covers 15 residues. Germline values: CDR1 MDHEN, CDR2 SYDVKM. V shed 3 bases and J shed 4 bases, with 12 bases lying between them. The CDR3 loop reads CASSFSRGFTGELFF. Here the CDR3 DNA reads TGTGCCAGCAGTTTCTCTCGGGGTTTCACCGGGGAGCTGTTTTTT. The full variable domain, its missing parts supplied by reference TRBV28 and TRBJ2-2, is DVKVTQSSRYLVKRTGEKVFLECVQDMDHENMFWYRQDPGLGLRLIYFSYDVKMKEKGDIPEGYSVSREKKERFSLILESASTNQTSMYLCASSFSRGFTGELFFGEGSRLTVL.

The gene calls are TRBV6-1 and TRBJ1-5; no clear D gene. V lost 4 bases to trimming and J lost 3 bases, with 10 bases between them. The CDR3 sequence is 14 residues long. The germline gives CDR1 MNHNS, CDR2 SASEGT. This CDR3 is CASSVLGNNQPQHF. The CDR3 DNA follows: TGTGCCAGCAGTGTCCTGGGAAACAATCAGCCCCAGCATTTT.

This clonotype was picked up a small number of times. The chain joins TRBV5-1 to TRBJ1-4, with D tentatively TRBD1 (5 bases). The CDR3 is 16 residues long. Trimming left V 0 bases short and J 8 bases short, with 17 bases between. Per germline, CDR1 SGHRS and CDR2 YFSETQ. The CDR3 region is CASSLGQLLGGEKLFF. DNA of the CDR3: TGCGCCAGCAGCTTGGGACAGTTACTTGGGGGGGAAAAACTGTTTTTT.

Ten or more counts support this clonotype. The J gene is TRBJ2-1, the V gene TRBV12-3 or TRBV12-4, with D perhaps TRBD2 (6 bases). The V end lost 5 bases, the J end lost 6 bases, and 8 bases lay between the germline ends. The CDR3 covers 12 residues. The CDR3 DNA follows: TGTGCCAGCAGTATGGAGGGCAATGAGCAGTTCTTC. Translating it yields CASSMEGNEQFF.

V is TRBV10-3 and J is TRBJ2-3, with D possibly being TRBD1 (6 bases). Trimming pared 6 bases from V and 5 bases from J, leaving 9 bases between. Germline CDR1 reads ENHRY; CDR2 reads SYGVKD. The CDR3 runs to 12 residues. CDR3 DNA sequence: TGTGCCATCAGCACACAGGGAGATACGCAGTATTTT. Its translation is CAISTQGDTQYF.

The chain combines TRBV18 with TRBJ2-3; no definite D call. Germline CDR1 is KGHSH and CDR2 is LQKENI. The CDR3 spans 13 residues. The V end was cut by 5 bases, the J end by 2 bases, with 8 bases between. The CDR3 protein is CASSIGFTDTQYF. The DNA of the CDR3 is TGTGCCAGCTCAATAGGGTTCACAGATACGCAGTATTTT.

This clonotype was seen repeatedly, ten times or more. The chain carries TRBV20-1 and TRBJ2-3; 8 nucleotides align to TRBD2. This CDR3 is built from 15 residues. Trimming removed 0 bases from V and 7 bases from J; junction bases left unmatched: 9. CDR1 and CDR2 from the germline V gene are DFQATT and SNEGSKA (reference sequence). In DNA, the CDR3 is TGCAGTGCTAGAGATAGAAGCGGGAGAGAACATACGCAGTATTTT. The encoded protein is CSARDRSGREHTQYF.

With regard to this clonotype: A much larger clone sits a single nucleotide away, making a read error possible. The CDR3 DNA reads as TGTGCCAGCCCAGGACAGGGCAGGCCCTACGAGCAGTACTTC. This codes for CASPGQGRPYEQYF. The chain is built from TRBV2 and TRBJ2-7; 8 bases align to TRBD1. V dropped 8 bases and J dropped 2; count of bases not matched to a gene: 8. Germline V gene lookup returns CDR1 SNHLY and CDR2 FYNNEI. This CDR3 is built from 14 residues.

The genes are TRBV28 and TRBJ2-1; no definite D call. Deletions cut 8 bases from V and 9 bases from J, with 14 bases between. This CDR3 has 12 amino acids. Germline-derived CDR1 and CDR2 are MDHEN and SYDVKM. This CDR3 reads CASSEMPSEQFF. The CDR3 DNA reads TGTGCCAGCTCTGAGATGCCGAGTGAGCAGTTCTTC.

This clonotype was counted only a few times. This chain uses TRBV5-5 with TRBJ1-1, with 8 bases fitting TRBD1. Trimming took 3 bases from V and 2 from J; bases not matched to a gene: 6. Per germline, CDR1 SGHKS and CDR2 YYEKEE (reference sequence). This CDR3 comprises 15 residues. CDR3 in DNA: TGTGCCAGCAGCTGGGGGACAGGAATTAACACTGAAGCTTTCTTT. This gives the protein CASSWGTGINTEAFF.

The CDR3 DNA is TGTGCCAGCTCCAAACCGACAGGGGGCAGGGATACGCAGTATTTT. Translation: CASSKPTGGRDTQYF. The chain has TRBV27 and TRBJ2-3, with 10 bases matching TRBD1. Germline trimming cut 8 bases from V and 6 bases from J; bases unmatched to any gene: 11. The CDR3 spans 15 residues. The germline gives CDR1 MNHEY, CDR2 SMNVEV (reference sequence).

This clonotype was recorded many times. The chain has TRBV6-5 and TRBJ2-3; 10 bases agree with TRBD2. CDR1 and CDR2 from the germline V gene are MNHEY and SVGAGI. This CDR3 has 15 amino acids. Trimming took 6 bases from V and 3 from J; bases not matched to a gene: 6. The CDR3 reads CASRKLAGSTDTQYF. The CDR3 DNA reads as TGTGCCAGCAGGAAACTAGCGGGATCGACAGATACGCAGTATTTT.

In DNA, the CDR3 is TGTGCCAGCAGTACTGTGGGATCCAATCAGCCCCAGCATTTT. As protein: CASSTVGSNQPQHF. V gene TRBV25-1 combines with J gene TRBJ1-5; D gene ambiguous. With 5 bases removed from V and 3 bases from J, the gap between germline ends came to 11 bases. The CDR3 runs to 14 residues. Germline CDR1 MGHDK, CDR2 SYGVNS.

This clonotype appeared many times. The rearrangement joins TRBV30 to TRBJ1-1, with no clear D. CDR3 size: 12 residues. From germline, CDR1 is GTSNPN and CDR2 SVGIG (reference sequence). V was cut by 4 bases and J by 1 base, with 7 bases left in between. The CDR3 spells CAWIHTNTEAFF. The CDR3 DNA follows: TGTGCCTGGATTCACACGAACACTGAAGCTTTCTTT. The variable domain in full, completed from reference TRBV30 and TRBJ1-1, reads SQTIHQWPATLVQPVGSPLSLECTVEGTSNPNLYWYRQAAGRGLQLLFYSVGIGQISSEVPQNLSASRPQDRQFILSSKKLLLSDSGFYLCAWIHTNTEAFFGQGTRLTVV.

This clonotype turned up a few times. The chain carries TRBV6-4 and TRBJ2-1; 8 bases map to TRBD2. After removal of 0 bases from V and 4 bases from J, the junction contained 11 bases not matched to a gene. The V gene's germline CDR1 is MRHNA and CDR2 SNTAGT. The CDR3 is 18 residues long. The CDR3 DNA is TGTGCCAGCAGTGACTCTTCTCCTCGGGGGGGGAAATACAATGAGCAGTTCTTC. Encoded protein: CASSDSSPRGGKYNEQFF.

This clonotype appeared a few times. CDR3 nucleotides: TGTGCCAGCAGCTTGGACAGGCCCTACGAGCAGTACTTC. As protein: CASSLDRPYEQYF. The J gene is TRBJ2-7, the V gene TRBV11-2; 7 bases agree with TRBD1. This CDR3 comprises 13 residues. The ends lost 3 bases at V and 2 bases at J; junction bases unmatched: 1. Germline V gene sequence: CDR1 SGHAT, CDR2 FQNNGV.

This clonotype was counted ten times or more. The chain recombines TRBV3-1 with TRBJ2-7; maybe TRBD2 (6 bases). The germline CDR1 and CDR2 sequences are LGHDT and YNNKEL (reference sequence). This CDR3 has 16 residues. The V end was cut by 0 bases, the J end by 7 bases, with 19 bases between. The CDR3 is CASSQDFGRRDLEQYF. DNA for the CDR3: TGTGCCAGCAGCCAAGATTTTGGGCGGAGGGACCTGGAGCAGTACTTC.

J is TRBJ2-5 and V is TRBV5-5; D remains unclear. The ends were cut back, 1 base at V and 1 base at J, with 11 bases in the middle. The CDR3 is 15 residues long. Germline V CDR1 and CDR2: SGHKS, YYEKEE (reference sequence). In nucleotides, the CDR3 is TGTGCCAGCAGCTTGTTAACCCTCATCCAAGAGACCCAGTACTTC. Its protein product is CASSLLTLIQETQYF.

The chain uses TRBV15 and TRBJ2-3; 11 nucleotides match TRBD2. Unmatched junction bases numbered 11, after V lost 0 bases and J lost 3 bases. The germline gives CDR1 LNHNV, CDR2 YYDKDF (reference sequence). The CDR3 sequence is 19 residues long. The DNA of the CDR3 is TGTGCCACCAGCAGAGATTCGCCCACTAGCGGGAGCTCTACAGATACGCAGTATTTT. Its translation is CATSRDSPTSGSSTDTQYF.

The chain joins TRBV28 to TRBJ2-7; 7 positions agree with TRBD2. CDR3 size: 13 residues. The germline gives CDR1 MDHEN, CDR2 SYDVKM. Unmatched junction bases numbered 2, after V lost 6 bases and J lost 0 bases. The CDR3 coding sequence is TGTGCCAGCAGGGGACTAAGCTCCTACGAGCAGTACTTC. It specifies CASRGLSSYEQYF.

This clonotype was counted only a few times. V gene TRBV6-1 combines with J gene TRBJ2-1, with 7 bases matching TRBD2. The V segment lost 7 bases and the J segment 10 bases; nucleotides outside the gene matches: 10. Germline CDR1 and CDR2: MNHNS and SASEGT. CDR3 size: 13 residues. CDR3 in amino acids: CASTRGWGGEQFF. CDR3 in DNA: TGTGCCAGCACCCGGGGCTGGGGGGGAGAGCAGTTCTTC.

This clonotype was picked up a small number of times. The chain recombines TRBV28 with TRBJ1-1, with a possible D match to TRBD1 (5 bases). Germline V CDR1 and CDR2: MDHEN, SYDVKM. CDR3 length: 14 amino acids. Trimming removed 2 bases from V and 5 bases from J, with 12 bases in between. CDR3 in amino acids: CASSLIGDPTEAFF. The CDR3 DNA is TGTGCCAGCAGTTTAATAGGGGATCCTACTGAAGCTTTCTTT.

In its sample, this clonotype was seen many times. The CDR3 bases are TGTGCCAGCAGCCCAACCCACTTAGCGGGCGAGCAGTACTTC. It yields the protein CASSPTHLAGEQYF. The genes are TRBV3-1 and TRBJ2-7; the match to TRBD2 covers 7 bases. The V gene's germline CDR1 is LGHDT and CDR2 YNNKEL (reference sequence). V dropped 4 bases and J dropped 6; count of bases not matched to a gene: 9. The CDR3 is made up of 14 amino acids.